This T cell receptor beta chain was profiled in a study of cytomegalovirus exposure and HLA in healthy donors. General observations from the study: According to the study, 160 or so TCR beta chains were cytomegalovirus-associated. In vitro data verified a few CMV-associated chains as specific for CMV antigens.

As for this clone: Its antigen is not known.

The method was immunoSEQ multiplex PCR; TCRdb's version includes in-frame clones alone and lacks a portion of them. The sample shows around 250,000 clones, around 89% of them seen only once. The donors were members of the roughly 120-subject validation cohort (separate from the approximately 730-subject first cohort). Germline V gives CDR1 SGHTA, CDR2 FQGNSA. The CDR3 extends over 13 amino acids. The ends were cut back, 3 bases at V and 4 bases at J, with 9 bases in the middle. The source material was PBMCs. The source is a woman younger than 30 in good health and CMV-seronegative. V and J are TRBV7-2 and TRBJ1-1; tentatively, D is TRBD1 (5 bases). CDR3 amino acids: CASSFDQGTEAFF. For the CDR3, the DNA is TGTGCCAGCAGCTTTGATCAGGGCACTGAAGCTTTCTTT. The full variable domain, rest sourced from reference TRBV7-2 and TRBJ1-1, is GAGVSQSPSNKVTEKGKDVELRCDPISGHTALYWYRQSLGQGLEFLIYFQGNSAPDKSGLPSDRFSAERTGGSVSTLTIQRTQQEDSAVYLCASSFDQGTEAFFGQGTRLTVV.